Listed here are 26 T cell receptor beta chains from one sample, sequenced in a study of cytotoxic CD8 clonotypes in ibrutinib-treated CLL. Only in-frame clones appear in the TCRdb table, and some are missing; sequencing was by immunoSEQ multiplex PCR. The sample lists 330,000 or so clones, over 55% seen once, with roughly 6.3% in the top ten. The sample consisted of PBMCs, taken after 36 months of ibrutinib treatment. Receptors were obtained from a human donor with chronic lymphocytic leukemia.

This chain links TRBV25-1 with TRBJ2-3; D is unresolved. V was shortened by 5 bases and J by 9 bases, with 9 bases between the two germline ends. Per germline, CDR1 MGHDK and CDR2 SYGVNS. The CDR3 runs to 11 residues. CDR3 sequence reads: CASSIGETQYF. The DNA of the CDR3 is TGTGCCAGCAGTATAGGAGAGACGCAGTATTTT.

The chain has TRBV4-1 and TRBJ2-7; TRBD2 matches 14 bases. This CDR3 has 19 amino acids. V shed 1 base, J shed 4 bases, and the junction held 12 bases outside the gene matches. Germline V lookup: CDR1 MGHRA, CDR2 YSYEKL. The CDR3 region has the DNA TGCGCCAGCAGCCAAGCTCCCGGGACTAGCGGGGGTAATGGGTACGAGCAGTACTTC. This translates into CASSQAPGTSGGNGYEQYF.

This chain joins TRBV7-2 and TRBJ2-1; the match to TRBD2 covers 8 bases. This CDR3 is 15 amino acids long. The germline V gene has CDR1 SGHTA and CDR2 FQGNSA. V was clipped by 6 bases and J by 4 bases; unmatched bases: 8. CDR3 in DNA: TGTGCCAGCAGGGAGCGCGGGGGGCCTTACAATGAGCAGTTCTTC. It yields the protein CASRERGGPYNEQFF.

CDR3 nucleotide sequence: TGTGCCAGCAGCTTAGATGCAGGCTCAGCAACTAATGAAAAACTGTTTTTT. Its protein is CASSLDAGSATNEKLFF. The chain recombines TRBV7-6 with TRBJ1-4; D is uncertain. Germline V gives CDR1 SGHVS, CDR2 FNYEAQ. This CDR3 is 17 amino acids long. The V end was cut by 1 base, the J end by 0 bases, with 12 bases between.

The chain has TRBV6-6 and TRBJ2-7; D call uncertain. CDR1 and CDR2 (germline): MNHNY, SVGAGI (reference sequence). Trimming took 5 bases from V and 6 from J, leaving 11 bases between them. The CDR3 extends over 12 amino acids. The CDR3 protein is CASSQEWGEQYF. The CDR3 DNA follows: TGTGCCAGCAGTCAAGAATGGGGCGAGCAGTACTTC.

The chain is built from TRBV2 and TRBJ2-3, with a possible D match to TRBD1 (5 bases). The CDR3 contains 16 residues. CDR1 SNHLY and CDR2 FYNNEI come from the germline V gene. V lost 3 bases to trimming and J lost 2 bases, with 15 bases between them. The CDR3 here is CASSDVREALTDTQYF. CDR3 DNA sequence: TGTGCCAGCAGTGATGTCAGGGAAGCTCTCACAGATACGCAGTATTTT.

This chain uses TRBV18 with TRBJ1-5; D remains unclear. V lost 4 bases to trimming and J lost 4 bases, with 8 bases between them. There are 13 residues in the CDR3. The V gene's germline CDR1 is KGHSH and CDR2 LQKENI. CDR3 nucleotide sequence: TGTGCCAGCTCACGGGATTTTAATCAGCCCCAGCATTTT. Translating gives CASSRDFNQPQHF.

This chain uses TRBV6-6 with TRBJ1-6; D remains ambiguous. This CDR3 has 14 amino acids. The V end lost 6 bases, the J end lost 0 bases, and 6 bases lay between the germline ends. Germline V gene data show CDR1 as MNHNY and CDR2 as SVGAGI (reference sequence). The CDR3 here is CASRPSSYNSPLHF. For the CDR3, the DNA is TGTGCCAGCAGACCGAGCTCCTATAATTCACCCCTCCACTTT.

The chain uses TRBV5-6 and TRBJ1-1, with TRBD1 as a possible D gene (6 bases). The CDR3 spans 14 residues. V dropped 5 bases and J dropped 4 bases, with 15 bases sitting between them. Germline assignment: CDR1 SGHDT and CDR2 YYEEEE. This CDR3 reads CASRGGRRGTEAFF. DNA for the CDR3: TGTGCCAGCAGAGGGGGGCGGCGTGGCACTGAAGCTTTCTTT.

This sequence joins TRBV29-1 and TRBJ1-4, with 7 bases lining up with TRBD1. Germline assignment: CDR1 SQVTM and CDR2 ANQGSEA. The CDR3 has 17 residues. V was pared by 0 bases and J by 0 bases, with 7 bases of the junction left unmatched. CDR3 sequence (DNA): TGCAGCGTTGAAGATGACAGGGCCGGGGCAACTAATGAAAAACTGTTTTTT. Translated, it gives CSVEDDRAGATNEKLFF.

This clone was recorded once. The sample contains more than one DNA sequence encoding this CDR3. The chain joins TRBV29-1 to TRBJ1-2, with 7 bases fitting TRBD1. Germline V gene data show CDR1 as SQVTM and CDR2 as ANQGSEA. The ends lost 4 bases at V and 3 bases at J; junction bases unmatched: 5. CDR3 length equals 13 residues. The CDR3 coding sequence is TGCAGCGTTGTTGGGCAGGGGGACTATGGCTACACCTTC. Its protein product is CSVVGQGDYGYTF.

This clone has only a few counts. The V call is TRBV6-4, the J call TRBJ1-6, with D hard to call. Germline loops: CDR1 MRHNA, CDR2 SNTAGT. V was clipped by 8 bases and J by 9 bases, with 14 bases between them. The CDR3 is 13 amino acids. The CDR3 loop reads CASRVGPSSPLHF. Here the CDR3 DNA reads TGTGCCAGCCGGGTAGGGCCCTCTTCACCCCTCCACTTT.

The chain combines TRBV4-1 with TRBJ1-1, with D perhaps TRBD1 (5 bases). This CDR3 comprises 17 residues. CDR1 and CDR2 from the germline V gene are MGHRA and YSYEKL. V shed 1 base and J shed 1 base, with 16 bases lying between them. CDR3 in DNA: TGCGCCAGCAGCCAAGTGGGTAGGGGCACTAAGAACACTGAAGCTTTCTTT. Its protein product is CASSQVGRGTKNTEAFF.

The rearrangement joins TRBV6-5 to TRBJ2-2, with D possibly called TRBD1 or TRBD2 (5 bases each). V lost 6 bases, J lost 4 bases, and 15 bases lay in between. CDR3 length equals 15 residues. CDR1 is MNHEY, CDR2 SVGAGI, per germline. CDR3 protein: CASSPTRGSTGELFF. For the CDR3, the DNA is TGTGCCAGCAGCCCCACTAGGGGAAGCACCGGGGAGCTGTTTTTT.

This clone occurred once. The chain links TRBV23-1 to TRBJ2-3; unclear D gene. TRBV23-1 belongs to the ORF category, with a function that is uncertain. This CDR3 contains 16 residues. Trimming stripped 0 bases from V and 4 bases from J, with 14 bases between. CDR3 protein: CASSQSKKVGADTQYF. Written as DNA, the CDR3 is TGCGCCAGCAGTCAATCAAAAAAGGTAGGAGCAGATACGCAGTATTTT.

The V call is TRBV11-1, the J call TRBJ2-7; 9 nucleotides agree with TRBD1. V shed 2 bases and J 6 bases; nucleotides not matched to a gene: 11. The CDR3 is made up of 16 amino acids. The V gene's germline CDR1 is SGHAT and CDR2 FQDESV (reference sequence). The CDR3 DNA sequence: TGTGCCAGCAGCTTATTCGCGGGACAGGGTATTGGCGAGCAGTACTTC. Encoded protein: CASSLFAGQGIGEQYF.

This clone was detected only a few times. V gene TRBV18 combines with J gene TRBJ1-4; D perhaps matches TRBD1 (6 bases). Germline V gene sequence: CDR1 KGHSH, CDR2 LQKENI. Trimming pared 5 bases from V and 0 bases from J, leaving 13 bases between. This CDR3 contains 16 residues. The CDR3 DNA follows: TGTGCCAGCTCAGCGAACAGGGTTGCAACTAATGAAAAACTGTTTTTT. Translating it yields CASSANRVATNEKLFF.

V and J are TRBV6-1 and TRBJ1-5; no definite D call. Germline V lookup: CDR1 MNHNS, CDR2 SASEGT. Trimming removed 0 bases from V and 1 base from J, with 7 bases in between. CDR3 length: 15 residues. The CDR3 region has the DNA TGTGCCAGCAGTGAAGCTGTGGACAGCAATCAGCCCCAGCATTTT. It specifies CASSEAVDSNQPQHF.

CDR3 sequence (DNA): TGTGCCAGCAGCTCCTTCAGGGCTGGCTACACCTTC. This translates into CASSSFRAGYTF. V usage is TRBV7-9 and J usage is TRBJ1-2, with a possible D match to TRBD1 (5 bases). Trimming took 4 bases from V and 7 from J, leaving 10 bases between them. The CDR3 contains 12 residues. The germline V gene has CDR1 SEHNR and CDR2 FQNEAQ (reference sequence).

V gene TRBV10-2 combines with J gene TRBJ1-6; D gene uncertain. CDR1 and CDR2 from the germline V gene are WSHSY and SAAADI. This CDR3 has 12 residues. V lost 2 bases to trimming and J lost 9 bases, with 5 bases between them. The DNA for the CDR3 is TGCGCCAGCAGTGAGCCCCGTTCACCCCTCCACTTT. Translated: CASSEPRSPLHF.

The genes are TRBV7-8 and TRBJ2-3; 8 positions agree with TRBD2. V dropped 3 bases and J dropped 1; count of bases not matched to a gene: 3. Germline V lookup: CDR1 SGHVS, CDR2 FQNEAQ. The CDR3 has 15 amino acids. CDR3 in DNA: TGTGCCAGCAGCTTCTCAGCGGGAGGCACAGATACGCAGTATTTT. It is translated as CASSFSAGGTDTQYF.

This clone was counted only a few times. The chain joins TRBV28 to TRBJ2-7; the match to TRBD1 covers 10 bases. Looked up from germline, CDR1 is MDHEN and CDR2 is SYDVKM. The CDR3 runs 13 residues. The V and J ends lost 6 bases and 4 bases, in that order; junction bases with no gene match: 3. CDR3 residues: CASRTGGSYEQYF. DNA for the CDR3: TGTGCCAGCAGGACAGGGGGCTCATACGAGCAGTACTTC.

The gene calls are TRBV12-5 and TRBJ1-5; D is perhaps TRBD1 (5 bases). Germline V gene data show CDR1 as LGHNT and CDR2 as FRNRAP. There are 13 residues in the CDR3. With 3 bases removed from V and 9 bases from J, the gap between germline ends came to 12 bases. Written as DNA, the CDR3 is TGTGCTAGTGGTTTAGGGGCGCGGTGGCCCCAGCATTTT. Its translation: CASGLGARWPQHF.

V gene TRBV29-1 combines with J gene TRBJ2-1; 9 nucleotides align to TRBD2. V lost 3 bases, J lost 8 bases, and 11 bases stayed unmatched. Per the germline V gene, CDR1 is SQVTM and CDR2 is ANQGSEA. The CDR3 is 15 amino acids. The chain's CDR3 is CSVDGREGRRYEQFF. CDR3 in DNA: TGCAGCGTTGATGGGCGGGAGGGCCGTAGGTATGAGCAGTTCTTC.

The chain has TRBV18 and TRBJ2-7; 9 positions match TRBD1. There are 16 residues in the CDR3. CDR1 and CDR2 from the germline V gene are KGHSH and LQKENI. Trimming cost V 2 bases and J 0 bases; bases outside gene matches: 5. CDR3 region: CASSPYRGPPSYEQYF. In DNA, the CDR3 is TGTGCCAGCTCACCATACAGGGGGCCGCCCTCCTACGAGCAGTACTTC.

The chain is built from TRBV5-1 and TRBJ2-3; D is ambiguous. Trimming cost V 4 bases and J 2 bases, with 11 bases left between them. This CDR3 region has 14 residues. Germline lookup yields CDR1 SGHRS and CDR2 YFSETQ. Written as DNA, the CDR3 is TGCGCCAGCAGCCGGGCAGGCAACACAGATACGCAGTATTTT. This sequence encodes CASSRAGNTDTQYF.